The clone carrying this T cell receptor (beta chain) came up once. The junction shows a germline mismatch at one end, possibly a read error. Looked up from germline, CDR1 is MDHEN and CDR2 is SYDVKM. This CDR3 comprises 16 residues. The sample originates from a study of blood T cell repertoires in COVID-19. Background on the study: The analysed material was cDNA or gDNA that came from T cells, B-cell-depleted T cells, or PBMCs.

In the authors' workflow: It was from reference gene primer amplification that nucleated cell counts were estimated. Assay: immunoSEQ multiplex PCR; the TCRdb copy retains only in-frame clones and omits some. V and J calls and clone size come straight from that table; D and trimming were deduced from the DNA. The sample yields more than 150,000 clones, around 90% seen once. Material for sequencing was peripheral blood. V and J are TRBV28 and TRBJ2-2; 10 nucleotides align to TRBD2. The sequence derives from a man aged 50-60 years with acute or convalescent COVID-19. The CDR3 loop reads CVSSLYLAGVGGELFF. The CDR3 DNA reads TGTGTCAGCAGTTTATATCTAGCGGGAGTAGGCGGGGAGCTGTTTTTT.